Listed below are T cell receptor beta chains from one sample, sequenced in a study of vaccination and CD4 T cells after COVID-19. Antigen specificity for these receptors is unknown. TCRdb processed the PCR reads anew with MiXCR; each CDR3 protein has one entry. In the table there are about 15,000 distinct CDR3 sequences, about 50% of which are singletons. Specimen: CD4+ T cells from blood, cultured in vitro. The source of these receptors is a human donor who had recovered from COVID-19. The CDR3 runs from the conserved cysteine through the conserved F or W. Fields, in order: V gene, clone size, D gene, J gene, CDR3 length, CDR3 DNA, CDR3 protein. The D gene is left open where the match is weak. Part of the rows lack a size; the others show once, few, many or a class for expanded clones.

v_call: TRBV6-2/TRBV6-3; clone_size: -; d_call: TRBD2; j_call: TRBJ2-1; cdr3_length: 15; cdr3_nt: TGTGCCAGCAGCCATGAGATAGCGGGATCCAATGAGCAGTTCTTC; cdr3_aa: CASSHEIAGSNEQFF
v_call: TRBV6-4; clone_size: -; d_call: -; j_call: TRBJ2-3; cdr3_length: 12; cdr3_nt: TGTGCCAGCAGTGATGGGACAGATACGCAGTATTTT; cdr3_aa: CASSDGTDTQYF
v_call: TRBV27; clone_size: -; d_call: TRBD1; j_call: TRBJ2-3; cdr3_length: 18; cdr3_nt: TGTGCCAGCAGTACAATATTTGGGACAGGGGTGAGCACAGATACGCAGTATTTT; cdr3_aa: CASSTIFGTGVSTDTQYF
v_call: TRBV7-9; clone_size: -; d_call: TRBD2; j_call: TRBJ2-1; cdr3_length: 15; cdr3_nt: TGTGCCAGCAGCGTTAGCGGGACCTCCTACAATGAGCAGTTCTTC; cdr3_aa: CASSVSGTSYNEQFF
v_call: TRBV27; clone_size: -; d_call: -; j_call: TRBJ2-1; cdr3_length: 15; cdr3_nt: TGTGCCAGCAGGGCTAGCGATCGGATCTACAATGAGCAGTTCTTC; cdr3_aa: CASRASDRIYNEQFF
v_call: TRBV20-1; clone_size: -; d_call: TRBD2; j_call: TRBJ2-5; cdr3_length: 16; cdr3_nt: TGCAGTGCTAGACCTCGGGCTAGCGGGACTGGCGAGACCCAGTACTTC; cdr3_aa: CSARPRASGTGETQYF
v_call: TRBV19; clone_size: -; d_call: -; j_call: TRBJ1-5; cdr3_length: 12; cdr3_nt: TGTGCCAGTAAGAGGGGCAATCAGCCCCAGCATTTT; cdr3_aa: CASKRGNQPQHF
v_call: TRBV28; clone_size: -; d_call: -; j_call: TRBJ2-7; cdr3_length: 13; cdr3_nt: TGTGCCAGCAGTTTGAGTCGTCTTTACGAGCAGTACTTC; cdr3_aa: CASSLSRLYEQYF
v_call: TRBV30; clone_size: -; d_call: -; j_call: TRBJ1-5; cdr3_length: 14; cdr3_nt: TGTGCCAGGAGGGGGATAGGACCTCATCAGCCCCAGCATTTT; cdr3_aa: CARRGIGPHQPQHF
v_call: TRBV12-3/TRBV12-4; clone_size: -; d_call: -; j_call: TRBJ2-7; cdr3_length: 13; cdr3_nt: TGTGCCAGCAGTTTGGGCGGCCCCTACGAGCAGTACTTC; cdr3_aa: CASSLGGPYEQYF
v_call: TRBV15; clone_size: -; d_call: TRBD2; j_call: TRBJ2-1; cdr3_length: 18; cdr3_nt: TGTGCCACCAGCAGGGAGGCAGGGCTAGCGGGAGGATACAATGAGCAGTTCTTC; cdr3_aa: CATSREAGLAGGYNEQFF
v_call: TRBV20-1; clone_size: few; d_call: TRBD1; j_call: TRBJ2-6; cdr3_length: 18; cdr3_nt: TGCAGTGCTAGAGAGCCGGGACAGGCCCGCTCTGGGGCCAACGTCCTGACTTTC; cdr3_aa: CSAREPGQARSGANVLTF
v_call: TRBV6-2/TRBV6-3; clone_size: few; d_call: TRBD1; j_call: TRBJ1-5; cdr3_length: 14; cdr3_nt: TGTGCCAGCCGCCCGGGACAGGGTTTTCAGCCCCAGCATTTT; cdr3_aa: CASRPGQGFQPQHF
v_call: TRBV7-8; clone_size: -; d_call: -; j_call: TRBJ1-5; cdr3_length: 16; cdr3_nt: TGTGCCAGCAGCGTAGGAGGGGGGCGAAACAATCAGCCCCAGCATTTT; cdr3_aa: CASSVGGGRNNQPQHF
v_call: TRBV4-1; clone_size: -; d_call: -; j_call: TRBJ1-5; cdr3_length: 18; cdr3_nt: TGCGCCAGCAGCCAAGTCGACATGGGCATGAGCGCGGGTCAGCCCCAGCATTTT; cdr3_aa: CASSQVDMGMSAGQPQHF
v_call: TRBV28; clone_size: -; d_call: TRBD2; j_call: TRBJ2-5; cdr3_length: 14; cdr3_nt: TGTGCCAGCAGTACCCCGGGACTAGACGAGACCCAGTACTTC; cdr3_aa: CASSTPGLDETQYF
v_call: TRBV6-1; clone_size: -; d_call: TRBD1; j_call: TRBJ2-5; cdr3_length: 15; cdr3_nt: TGTGCCAGCAGTGCGGAAACAGGGGGCCAAGAGACCCAGTACTTC; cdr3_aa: CASSAETGGQETQYF
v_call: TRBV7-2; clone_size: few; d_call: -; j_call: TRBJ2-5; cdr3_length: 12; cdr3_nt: TGTGCCAGCAGCTTAGGGCGACGGACCCAGTACTTC; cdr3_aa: CASSLGRRTQYF
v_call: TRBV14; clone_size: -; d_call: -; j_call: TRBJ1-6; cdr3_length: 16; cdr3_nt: TGTGCCAGCAGCCAAGGCACCGGCACCTATAATTCACCCCTCCACTTT; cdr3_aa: CASSQGTGTYNSPLHF
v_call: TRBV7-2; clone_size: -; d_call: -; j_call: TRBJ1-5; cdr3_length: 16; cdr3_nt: TGTGCCAGCAGCTTAGCCGTGGGATATAGCAATCAGCCCCAGCATTTT; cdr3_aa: CASSLAVGYSNQPQHF
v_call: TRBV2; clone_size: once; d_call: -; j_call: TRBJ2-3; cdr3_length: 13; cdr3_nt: TGTGCCAGCAGTTTAGTGGGCCCAGATACGCAGTATTTT; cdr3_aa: CASSLVGPDTQYF
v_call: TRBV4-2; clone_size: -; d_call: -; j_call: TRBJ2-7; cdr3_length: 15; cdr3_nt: TGTGCCAGCAGCCAAGATGCAGGGAGCTCCTACGAGCAGTACTTC; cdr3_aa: CASSQDAGSSYEQYF
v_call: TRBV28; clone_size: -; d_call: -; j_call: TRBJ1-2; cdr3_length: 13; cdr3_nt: TGTGCCAGCAGTTTATCGGCTGGGGAGGGCTACACCTTC; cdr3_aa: CASSLSAGEGYTF
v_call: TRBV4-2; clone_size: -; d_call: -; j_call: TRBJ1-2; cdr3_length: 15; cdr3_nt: TGTGCCAGCAGCCAAGTGGAGGGGCTTCACTATGGCTACACCTTC; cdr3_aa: CASSQVEGLHYGYTF